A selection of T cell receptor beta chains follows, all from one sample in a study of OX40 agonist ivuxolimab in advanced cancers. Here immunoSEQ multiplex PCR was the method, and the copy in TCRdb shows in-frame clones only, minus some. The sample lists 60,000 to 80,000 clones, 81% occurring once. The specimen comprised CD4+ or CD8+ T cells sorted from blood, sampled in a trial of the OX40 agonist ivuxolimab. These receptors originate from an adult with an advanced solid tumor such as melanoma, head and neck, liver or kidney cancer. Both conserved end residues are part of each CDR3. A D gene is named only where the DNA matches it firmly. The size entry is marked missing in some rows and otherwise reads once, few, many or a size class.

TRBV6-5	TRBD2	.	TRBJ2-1	TGTGCCAGCAGTTACTGGCTAGCGGGAACTAATGAGCAGTTCTTC	CASSYWLAGTNEQFF
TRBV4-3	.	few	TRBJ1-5	TGCGCCAGCAGCCAAGATTTCCAGGCACGTCAGCCCCAGCATTTT	CASSQDFQARQPQHF
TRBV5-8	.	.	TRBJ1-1	TGTGCCAGCAGCTTGACGGGGCCCCTGATGAACACTGAAGCTTTCTTT	CASSLTGPLMNTEAFF
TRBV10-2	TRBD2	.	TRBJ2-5	TGCGCCAGCAGTCCTCAGCGGGGGTCACGGGGGGCCCAGTACTTC	CASSPQRGSRGAQYF
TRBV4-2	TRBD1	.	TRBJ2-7	TGTGCCAGCAGCTGGGGACAGATCCTGTCCGAGCAGTACTTC	CASSWGQILSEQYF
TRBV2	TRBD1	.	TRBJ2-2	TGTGCCAGCAGTGAATCCATCCCGCAGGGGGCGAACACCGGGGAGCTGTTTTTT	CASSESIPQGANTGELFF
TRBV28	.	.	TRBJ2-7	TGTGCCAGCATTAACAGGGCGAGCTACGAGCAGTACTTC	CASINRASYEQYF
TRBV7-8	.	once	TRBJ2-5	TGTGCCAGCAGCTTAGAGGGCGGCGTGGGGACCCAGTACTTC	CASSLEGGVGTQYF
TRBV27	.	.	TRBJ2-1	TGTGCCAGCAACCTGGAAGCTAGCTCCTACAATGAGCAGTTCTTC	CASNLEASSYNEQFF
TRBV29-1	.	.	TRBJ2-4	TGCAGCGCCGGGGGCGGGCTTGCTCAGTACTTC	CSAGGGLAQYF
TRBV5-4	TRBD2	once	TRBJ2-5	TGTGCCAGCAGCTCCAGGACTAGCGGGGGAGAGACCCAGTACTTC	CASSSRTSGGETQYF
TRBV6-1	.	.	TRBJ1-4	TGTGCCAGCAGTGATTCACCGGGGGCTAATGAAAAACTGTTTTTT	CASSDSPGANEKLFF
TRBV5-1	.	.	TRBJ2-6	TGCGCCAGCAGCCAAGACAGCTCTGGGGCCAACGTCCTGACTTTC	CASSQDSSGANVLTF
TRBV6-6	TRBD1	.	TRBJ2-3	TGTGCCAGCAGTTACCCTGGACAGGGGGATACGCAGTATTTT	CASSYPGQGDTQYF
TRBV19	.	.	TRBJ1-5	TGTGCCAGTAGTACGTTCCAGGGACGCTCCAATCAGCCCCAGCATTTT	CASSTFQGRSNQPQHF